The rows below give T cell receptor beta chains drawn from one sample of a study of cytomegalovirus exposure and HLA in healthy donors. This table comes from immunoSEQ multiplex PCR, and its TCRdb copy is limited to in-frame clones, with some not included. The sample lists some 130,000 clones, roughly three quarters occurring once. The sequenced sample consisted of PBMCs. These receptors all stem from a man under 40 in good health and CMV-seronegative. The CDR3 runs from the conserved cysteine through the conserved F or W. Each record gives: V gene, D gene, J gene, clone size, CDR3 protein, CDR3 DNA. A D gene is named only where the DNA matches it firmly. Some rows have no size entry. The others give once, few or many, or a class for an expanded clone.

>TRBV7-2|.|TRBJ2-3|.
CASSLQRGTDTQYF
TGTGCCAGCAGCTTGCAGCGAGGCACAGATACGCAGTATTTT
>TRBV28|.|TRBJ1-1|once
CASSDTLLWEAFF
TGTGCCAGCAGTGACACCCTTTTATGGGAAGCTTTCTTT
>TRBV28|TRBD2|TRBJ2-1|.
CASSLTSGPQSYNEQFF
TGTGCCAGCAGTTTAACTAGCGGGCCCCAGTCCTACAATGAGCAGTTCTTC
>TRBV15|TRBD1|TRBJ1-2|.
CATSRLSGGDYGYTF
TGTGCCACCAGCAGGTTGTCAGGGGGCGACTATGGCTACACCTTC
>TRBV19|.|TRBJ2-1|.
CASRREAFHNEQFF
TGTGCCAGTAGAAGGGAGGCTTTTCACAATGAGCAGTTCTTC
>TRBV19|.|TRBJ1-5|.
CASGEVGANQPQHF
TGTGCCAGTGGTGAGGTCGGCGCTAATCAGCCCCAGCATTTT
>TRBV11-2|.|TRBJ2-3|.
CASSLNGDTQYF
TGTGCCAGCAGCTTAAACGGAGATACGCAGTATTTT
>TRBV19|.|TRBJ2-7|once
CASSYQQGLAKDEQYF
TGTGCCAGTAGTTACCAGCAGGGTCTCGCGAAGGACGAGCAGTACTTC
>TRBV13|TRBD1|TRBJ1-2|.
CASEGALGGYTF
TGTGCCAGCGAGGGGGCGTTAGGCGGCTACACCTTC
>TRBV11-2|TRBD2|TRBJ2-7|once
CASSLGGRPWMVVYEQYF
TGTGCCAGCAGCTTAGGCGGGAGGCCCTGGATGGTGGTCTACGAGCAGTACTTC
>TRBV2|TRBD2|TRBJ2-7|.
CASKTSGSGYEQYF
TGTGCCAGCAAAACTAGCGGGAGTGGGTACGAGCAGTACTTC
>TRBV4-3|.|TRBJ1-1|once
CASCKRASCTEAFF
TGCGCCAGCTGTAAGAGGGCTTCCTGCACTGAAGCTTTCTTT
>TRBV6-1|.|TRBJ1-5|few
CASSGEGLGNQPQHF
TGTGCCAGCAGTGGTGAGGGATTGGGCAATCAGCCCCAGCATTTT
>TRBV28|.|TRBJ1-2|.
CASSYSNYGYTF
TGTGCCAGCAGTTACAGTAACTATGGCTACACCTTC
>TRBV5-4|.|TRBJ2-2|.
CASSLGLVRNTGELFF
TGTGCCAGCAGCTTGGGACTAGTTAGGAACACCGGGGAGCTGTTTTTT
>TRBV7-9|.|TRBJ2-7|.
CASSPDGGFYEQYF
TGTGCCAGCAGCCCGGATGGCGGCTTCTACGAGCAGTACTTC
>TRBV6-6|.|TRBJ2-4|.
CASSGLNAKNIQYF
TGTGCCAGCAGTGGACTGAATGCCAAAAACATTCAGTACTTC
>TRBV4-1|TRBD1|TRBJ2-3|.
CASSHRQGPTSTDTQYF
TGCGCCAGCAGCCATAGACAGGGCCCTACTAGCACAGATACGCAGTATTTT
>TRBV19|TRBD2|TRBJ2-2|.
CASIPGLAGANTGELFF
TGTGCCAGTATCCCGGGACTAGCGGGGGCGAACACCGGGGAGCTGTTTTTT
>TRBV29-1|TRBD1|TRBJ1-2|once
CSVEDGSWQGAFVYGYTF
TGCAGCGTTGAAGATGGGAGCTGGCAGGGGGCATTCGTCTATGGCTACACCTTC
>TRBV19|.|TRBJ2-7|.
CASSITRGTYEQYF
TGTGCCAGCAGCATCACCAGGGGTACATACGAGCAGTACTTC
>TRBV29-1|.|TRBJ2-3|.
CSVETSSTDTQYF
TGCAGCGTTGAAACTTCTAGCACAGATACGCAGTATTTT
>TRBV7-9|TRBD1|TRBJ1-5|.
CSSSFRGNQPQHF
TGTTCCAGCAGCTTCAGGGGGAATCAGCCCCAGCATTTT
>TRBV6-5|.|TRBJ1-4|.
CASSYPNSEKLFF
TGTGCCAGCAGTTACCCAAACAGTGAAAAACTGTTTTTT
>TRBV19|TRBD2|TRBJ2-2|.
CASSTTSSTGELFF
TGTGCCAGTAGTACGACTAGCTCCACCGGGGAGCTGTTTTTT